The clone carrying this T cell receptor (beta chain) was seen repeatedly, ten times or more. The sample originates from a study of human T cells and chemical hapten exposure. V lost 5 bases, J lost 0 bases, and 6 bases stayed unmatched. The CDR3 spans 17 residues. Germline V gene sequence: CDR1 SGHVS, CDR2 FQNEAQ. TCRdb passed the RACE reads through MiXCR, listing each CDR3 protein once. The data show 300,000 to 450,000 distinct CDR3 sequences, about 4.8% seen once. Time point: patch test 1, 2 weeks after DPC sensitization. The treatment is: therapeutic diphenylcyclopropenone sensitization with weekly scalp DPC.

The source was whole blood, collected in connection with sensitization to the hapten diphenylcyclopropenone (DPC). The rearrangement joins TRBV7-8 to TRBJ2-3, with 12 bases identical to TRBD1. The TCR originated in a woman aged 45-60 years with alopecia areata. Some clones in this sample may be carry-over from other donors' samples. CDR3 protein: CASSPGQGARSTDTQYF. The CDR3 nucleotides are TGTGCCAGCAGCCCGGGACAGGGGGCTAGGAGCACAGATACGCAGTATTTT.